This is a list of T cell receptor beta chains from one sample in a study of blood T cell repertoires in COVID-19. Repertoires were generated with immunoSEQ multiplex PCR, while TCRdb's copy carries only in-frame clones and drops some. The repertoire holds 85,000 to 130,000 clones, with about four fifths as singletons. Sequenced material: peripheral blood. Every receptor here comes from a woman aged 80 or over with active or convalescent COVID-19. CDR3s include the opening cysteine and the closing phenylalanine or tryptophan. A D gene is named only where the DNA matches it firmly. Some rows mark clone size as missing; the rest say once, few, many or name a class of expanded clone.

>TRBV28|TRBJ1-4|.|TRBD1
CATMSGTGVEKLFF
TGTGCCACCATGTCGGGGACAGGGGTTGAAAAACTGTTTTTT
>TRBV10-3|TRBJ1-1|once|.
CAISTGLGTEAFF
TGTGCCATCAGTACAGGTTTGGGCACTGAAGCTTTCTTT
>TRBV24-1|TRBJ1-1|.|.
CATSGDEGEAFF
TGTGCCACCAGCGGGGATGAAGGTGAAGCTTTCTTT
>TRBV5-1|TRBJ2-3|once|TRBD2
CASSPSGGTDTQYF
TGCGCCAGCAGCCCTAGCGGTGGCACAGATACGCAGTATTTT
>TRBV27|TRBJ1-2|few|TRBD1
CASSFAGQGFYGYTF
TGTGCCAGCAGTTTTGCGGGACAGGGTTTCTATGGCTACACCTTC
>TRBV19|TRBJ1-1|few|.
CAIRGAREAFF
TGTGCCATCCGCGGGGCTAGGGAAGCTTTCTTT
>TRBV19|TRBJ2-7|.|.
CASSINFGEPFYEQYF
TGTGCCAGTAGTATAAACTTCGGGGAACCCTTCTACGAGCAGTACTTC
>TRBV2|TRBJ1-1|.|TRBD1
CASSERGQGASRTEAFF
TGTGCCAGCAGTGAAAGGGGGCAGGGGGCAAGTCGGACTGAAGCTTTCTTT
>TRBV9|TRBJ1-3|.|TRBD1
CASSVRTGTGGNTIYF
TGTGCCAGCAGCGTCAGGACAGGGACGGGGGGAAACACCATATATTTT
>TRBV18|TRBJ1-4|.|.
CASSPQGANEKLFF
TGTGCCAGCTCACCACAGGGAGCTAATGAAAAACTGTTTTTT